These 20 T cell receptor beta chains share one sample of origin, sequenced in a study of CD4 T cells in relation to SARS-CoV-2 and coronaviruses. Profiled with immunoSEQ multiplex PCR; TCRdb holds only in-frame clones, not every one. The sample shows 35,000 to 45,000 clones, around nine tenths of them seen only once. Sequencing used memory CD4+ T cells from PBMCs. Receptors were obtained from an adult with COVID-19.

The chain couples TRBV15 to TRBJ2-7, with a weak D call TRBD2 (5 bases). V was pared by 1 base and J by 3 bases, with 13 bases between. Germline CDR1 LNHNV, CDR2 YYDKDF (reference sequence). The CDR3 contains 15 residues. Written as DNA, the CDR3 is TGTGCCACCAGCAGAGTAAGAGGGCAGATCTACGAGCAGTACTTC. Its translation: CATSRVRGQIYEQYF.

The chain is built from TRBV18 and TRBJ2-5; 7 nucleotides line up with TRBD1. This CDR3 has 14 residues. Germline V CDR1 and CDR2: KGHSH, LQKENI. V trimming: 5 bases; J trimming: 1 base; junction bases outside the gene matches: 4. CDR3 coding DNA: TGTGCCAGCTCATCGGGGACAGCCCAAGAGACCCAGTACTTC. Translated, it gives CASSSGTAQETQYF.

The chain couples TRBV18 to TRBJ1-1; D perhaps matches TRBD1 (5 bases). This CDR3 contains 15 residues. Germline V gives CDR1 KGHSH, CDR2 LQKENI. Trimming stripped 6 bases from V and 3 bases from J, with 17 bases between. The CDR3 bases are TGTGCCAGCTCGGGTACGCAGGGACGGGACACTGAAGCTTTCTTT. It codes for CASSGTQGRDTEAFF.

This clone was picked up one time. The chain links TRBV19 to TRBJ2-3, with TRBD2 identical over 10 bases. CDR3 length equals 18 residues. CDR1 is LNHDA, CDR2 SQIVND, per germline (reference sequence). V shed 1 base, J shed 0 bases, and the junction held 7 bases outside the gene matches. The CDR3 coding sequence is TGTGCCAGTAGTATAGTGAGACTAGCGGGTACTAGCACAGATACGCAGTATTTT. This gives the protein CASSIVRLAGTSTDTQYF.

CDR3 DNA: TGTGCCAGCAGATTGTATGGTGGATATGGCTACACCTTC. Protein sequence: CASRLYGGYGYTF. The chain combines TRBV5-4 with TRBJ1-2; D gene unclear. Germline V gene data show CDR1 as SGHNT and CDR2 as YYREEE (reference sequence). The CDR3 has 13 amino acids. The V gene lost 5 bases and the J gene lost 5 bases, with 13 bases spanning the gap. The full variable domain, rest sourced from reference TRBV5-4 and TRBJ1-2, is ETGVTQSPTHLIKTRGQQVTLRCSSQSGHNTVSWYQQALGQGPQFIFQYYREEENGRGNFPPRFSGLQFPNYSSELNVNALELDDSALYLCASRLYGGYGYTFGSGTRLTVV.

The V call is TRBV7-2, the J call TRBJ2-6, with TRBD2 matching over 7 bases. V gave up 5 bases and J gave up 0 bases; unmatched junction bases: 7. The V gene's germline CDR1 is SGHTA and CDR2 FQGNSA. The CDR3 is 17 residues long. CDR3 residues: CASSRLGGSSGANVLTF. CDR3 sequence (DNA): TGTGCCAGCAGCCGCCTGGGAGGGAGCTCTGGGGCCAACGTCCTGACTTTC. Full variable domain (remainder filled in from reference TRBV7-2 and TRBJ2-6): GAGVSQSPSNKVTEKGKDVELRCDPISGHTALYWYRQSLGQGLEFLIYFQGNSAPDKSGLPSDRFSAERTGGSVSTLTIQRTQQEDSAVYLCASSRLGGSSGANVLTFGAGSRLTVL.

This clone was seen only once. The gene calls are TRBV28 and TRBJ1-3; D unclear. The CDR3 length is 14 residues. Trimming took off 8 bases at V and 6 bases at J, with 17 bases between the two ends. The germline V gene encodes CDR1 MDHEN and CDR2 SYDVKM. CDR3 coding DNA: TGTGCCAGCCTCACGGGAGAGCCGGTAAACACCATATATTTT. Protein sequence: CASLTGEPVNTIYF.

This clone was observed a few times. This chain joins TRBV9 and TRBJ2-1, with 7 bases lining up with TRBD1. CDR3 length: 16 residues. Germline assignment: CDR1 SGDLS and CDR2 YYNGEE. V gave up 2 bases and J gave up 8 bases; unmatched junction bases: 13. CDR3 protein: CASSVEPTGKTDEQFF. CDR3 sequence (DNA): TGTGCCAGCAGCGTTGAACCGACAGGGAAGACGGATGAGCAGTTCTTC.

This chain joins TRBV3-1 (or the pseudogene TRBV3-2) and TRBJ2-5; no firm D call. V dropped 0 bases and J dropped 1 base, with 6 bases sitting between them. Germline-derived CDR1 and CDR2 are LGHDT and YNNKEL (reference sequence). CDR3 length: 14 amino acids. CDR3: CASSQEAVQETQYF. CDR3 DNA: TGTGCCAGCAGCCAAGAAGCAGTCCAAGAGACCCAGTACTTC.

This clone occurred once. This rearrangement joins TRBV12-5 to TRBJ1-2; D not certain. CDR1 is LGHNT and CDR2 is FRNRAP in the germline V gene. Trimming took 0 bases from V and 4 from J, leaving 9 bases between them. CDR3 length: 14 amino acids. As DNA, the CDR3 is TGTGCTAGTGGTTTGGTACCGGGAGTCTATGGCTACACCTTC. It translates to CASGLVPGVYGYTF.

The chain uses TRBV12-3 or TRBV12-4 and TRBJ2-7; D remains unclear. The CDR3 consists of 12 residues. Trimming cost V 2 bases and J 4 bases, with 6 bases left between them. The CDR3 DNA is TGTGCCAGCAGTTTACCGTCTTACGAGCAGTACTTC. It translates to CASSLPSYEQYF.

J is TRBJ2-4 and V is TRBV18; perhaps D is TRBD1 or TRBD2 (5 bases each). There are 16 residues in the CDR3. Germline lookup yields CDR1 KGHSH and CDR2 LQKENI. The V and J ends lost 0 bases and 0 bases respectively, with 9 bases between them. The CDR3 region is CASSPPGELAKNIQYF. The CDR3 nucleotides are TGTGCCAGCTCACCACCGGGGGAGCTAGCCAAAAACATTCAGTACTTC.

The chain recombines TRBV11-2 with TRBJ1-1; TRBD1 might be the D (6 bases). The germline V and J ends were trimmed by 2 bases and 2 bases, with 9 bases remaining between them. The CDR3 runs to 14 residues. Germline V gene lookup returns CDR1 SGHAT and CDR2 FQNNGV. The CDR3 sequence: CASSLSQGNTEAFF. The CDR3 bases are TGTGCCAGCAGCTTATCACAGGGTAACACTGAAGCTTTCTTT.

The chain links TRBV19 to TRBJ1-4; D gene uncertain. Trimming removed 6 bases from V and 0 bases from J, with 14 bases in between. Looked up from germline, CDR1 is LNHDA and CDR2 is SQIVND (reference sequence). The CDR3 spans 16 residues. CDR3 nucleotide sequence: TGTGCCAGTAGCCCCCAAGTCCAGACAACTAATGAAAAACTGTTTTTT. Its protein product is CASSPQVQTTNEKLFF.

The chain is built from TRBV28 and TRBJ2-7, with unresolved D. Trimming took 2 bases from V and 1 from J, leaving 6 bases between them. The CDR3 length is 13 residues. The V gene's germline CDR1 is MDHEN and CDR2 SYDVKM. The CDR3 DNA is TGTGCCAGCAGTTTAGTTGGTTCCTACGAGCAGTACTTC. Its protein product is CASSLVGSYEQYF.

This rearrangement joins TRBV19 to TRBJ1-6; D is perhaps TRBD1 (6 bases). CDR3 length: 14 amino acids. V dropped 6 bases and J dropped 7 bases, with 13 bases sitting between them. Germline loops: CDR1 LNHDA, CDR2 SQIVND (reference sequence). CDR3 sequence (DNA): TGTGCCAGTAGAGCTACAGGGTGGAATTCACCCCTCCACTTT. Translating gives CASRATGWNSPLHF.

This sequence joins TRBV9 and TRBJ2-2; 8 bases align to TRBD1. This CDR3 is 14 amino acids long. Germline V gene data show CDR1 as SGDLS and CDR2 as YYNGEE. V was clipped by 0 bases and J by 7 bases; unmatched bases: 2. The CDR3: CASSVGQGFGELFF. In DNA form, the CDR3 reads TGTGCCAGCAGCGTAGGACAGGGGTTCGGGGAGCTGTTTTTT.

This clone has more than one count but fewer than ten. This chain joins TRBV3-1 (or the pseudogene TRBV3-2) and TRBJ1-5; D gene unclear. The V gene's germline CDR1 is LGHDT and CDR2 YNNKEL (reference sequence). This CDR3 is 13 amino acids long. V was pared by 3 bases and J by 0 bases, with 3 bases between. CDR3 nucleotide sequence: TGTGCCAGCAGCCACTATAGCAATCAGCCCCAGCATTTT. Residues: CASSHYSNQPQHF.

V usage is TRBV28 and J usage is TRBJ2-6, with TRBD2 identical over 10 bases. Germline trimming cut 7 bases from V and 1 base from J; bases unmatched to any gene: 4. CDR3 length equals 16 residues. Germline CDR1 and CDR2: MDHEN and SYDVKM. CDR3 DNA: TGTGCCAGCAATCAGCGGGGGGGTTCTGGGGCCAACGTCCTGACTTTC. Protein product: CASNQRGGSGANVLTF.

The J gene is TRBJ1-1, the V gene TRBV3-1 (or the pseudogene TRBV3-2); perhaps TRBD1 as D (5 bases). CDR1 and CDR2 from the germline V gene are LGHDT and YNNKEL (reference sequence). CDR3 size: 16 residues. Trimming stripped 1 base from V and 0 bases from J, with 12 bases between. The CDR3 DNA follows: TGTGCCAGCAGCCAAGGCAGCAGGGTAATGAACACTGAAGCTTTCTTT. Its translation: CASSQGSRVMNTEAFF.